Sequencing of this T cell receptor beta chain was carried out in a study of immune cell composition in non-small cell lung cancer. This CDR3 spans 15 amino acids. V gave up 0 bases and J gave up 5 bases, with 13 bases separating them. Germline V CDR1 and CDR2: MNHEY, SVGAGI. General study findings and limits: No significant correlation existed between pack-years smoked and tumour clonality. Tumour-associated clones >0.5% occurred in under 35% of adenocarcinomas, less than 80% of squamous. Tumour-reactive clones were not shown to match dominant in vivo tumour clones.

A word on this clone: Its antigen is undetermined.

Profiled with immunoSEQ multiplex PCR; TCRdb holds only in-frame clones, not every one. The table includes 2,500 to 3,500 clones, 70% to 80% detected once. The chain couples TRBV6-5 to TRBJ2-5; weak D call: TRBD2 (6 bases). The sequenced material came from lung tumor tissue. This TCR was sampled from a human donor with non-small cell lung cancer. CDR3 region: CASSYSTNGRETQYF. DNA for the CDR3: TGTGCCAGCAGTTACTCGACGAATGGGAGGGAGACCCAGTACTTC.